The present T cell receptor beta chain was sequenced within a study of OX40 agonist ivuxolimab in advanced cancers. Note on this clone: The antigen is unknown.

Points from the study as a whole: CD4+ and CD8+ blood T cells expanded clonally by week 6 at 0.1 to 3.0 mg/kg.

Trimming took 3 bases from V and 4 from J; bases not matched to a gene: 2. There are 15 residues in the CDR3. The germline CDR1 and CDR2 sequences are MDHEN and SYDVKM. Clones were sequenced by immunoSEQ multiplex PCR, and TCRdb holds only the in-frame ones, with some missing. The repertoire holds about 20,000 clones, with more than 65% as singletons. The chain uses TRBV28 and TRBJ2-1; 11 bases map to TRBD2. The receptor comes from an adult with an advanced solid tumor such as melanoma, head and neck, liver or kidney cancer. This specimen was CD4+ or CD8+ T cells sorted from blood, taken in a trial of the OX40 agonist ivuxolimab. The CDR3 DNA follows: TGTGCCAGCAGTTTCTCTAGCGGGGGGTACAATGAGCAGTTCTTC. Protein sequence: CASSFSSGGYNEQFF.